The 5 T cell receptor beta chains below were found in one sample sequenced in a study of prognosis after radiotherapy for stage I lung cancer. Researchers used two-round multiplex PCR to amplify TCR beta CDR3 starting from genomic DNA. The authors ran first-round PCR with primers specific to each TRBV and TRBJ gene. TCRdb redid the calling of the multiplex PCR reads with MiXCR, one entry per CDR3 protein. The profile covers roughly 13,000 distinct CDR3 sequences, with around half appearing a single time and 35% to 45% taken by the ten largest. The source was PBMCs, collected before or after stereotactic body radiation therapy (not recorded which). The receptors were sampled from a donor over 45 with non-small cell lung cancer.

V and J are TRBV19 and TRBJ2-5, with unresolved D. This CDR3 region has 15 residues. The germline V gene encodes CDR1 LNHDA and CDR2 SQIVND (reference sequence). V shed 4 bases and J shed 5 bases, with 17 bases lying between them. In nucleotides, the CDR3 is TGTGCCAGTAGTACGCGACTGCGACGGGTTGAGACCCAGTACTTC. Translation gives CASSTRLRRVETQYF.

This clonotype came up many times. The CDR3 DNA reads as TGCGCCAGCAGCTTCGTGGGGGGGGTCCAAGAGACCCAGTACTTC. The encoded protein is CASSFVGGVQETQYF. V gene TRBV5-1 combines with J gene TRBJ2-5, with TRBD2 matching over 7 bases. CDR1 and CDR2 from the germline V gene are SGHRS and YFSETQ. This CDR3 has 15 residues. J lost 1 base, V lost 2 bases, and 5 bases had no gene match.

Remarks on this clonotype: A much larger clone lies a single base off, so this may be a read error. This chain links TRBV7-6 with TRBJ2-7; 11 bases are shared with TRBD2. CDR3 length: 18 residues. Germline V gene sequence: CDR1 SGHVS, CDR2 FNYEAQ. CDR3 amino acids: CATSSYNRLAGSSYEQYF. In nucleotides, the CDR3 is TGTGCCACCAGCTCATATAATAGACTAGCGGGGAGCTCCTACGAGCAGTACTTC.

This sequence joins TRBV11-2 and TRBJ2-7; 9 bases are shared with TRBD2. This CDR3 is 12 amino acids long. CDR1 and CDR2 from the germline V gene are SGHAT and FQNNGV. The trim removed 3 bases at V and 6 bases at J, leaving 0 bases unmatched. CDR3 protein: CASSFSGSEQYF. CDR3 in DNA: TGTGCCAGCAGCTTTAGCGGGAGCGAGCAGTACTTC.

Note on this clonotype: Only one base separates this from a far larger clonotype, so it likely reflects a read error. V and J are TRBV6-9 and TRBJ2-2, with TRBD1 matching 7 bases. V was pared by 10 bases and J by 4 bases, with 12 bases of the junction left unmatched. The CDR3 extends over 15 amino acids. Germline V gene data show CDR1 as MNHGY and CDR2 as SVAAGI. CDR3 nucleotide sequence: TGTGCCATCAATACCGGGACAGCTATCACCGGGGAGCTGTTTTTT. This encodes CAINTGTAITGELFF.